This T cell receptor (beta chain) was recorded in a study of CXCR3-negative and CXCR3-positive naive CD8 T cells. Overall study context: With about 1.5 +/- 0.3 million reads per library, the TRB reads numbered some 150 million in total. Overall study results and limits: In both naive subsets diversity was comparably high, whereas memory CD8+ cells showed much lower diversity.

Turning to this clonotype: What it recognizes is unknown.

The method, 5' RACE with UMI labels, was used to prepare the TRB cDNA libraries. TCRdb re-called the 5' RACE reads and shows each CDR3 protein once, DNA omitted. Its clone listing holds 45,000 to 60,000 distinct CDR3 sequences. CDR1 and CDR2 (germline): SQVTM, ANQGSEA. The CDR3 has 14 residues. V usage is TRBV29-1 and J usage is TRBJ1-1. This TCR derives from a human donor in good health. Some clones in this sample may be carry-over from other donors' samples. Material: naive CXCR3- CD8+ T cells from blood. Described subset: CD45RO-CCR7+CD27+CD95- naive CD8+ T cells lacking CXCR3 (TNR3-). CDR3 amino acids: CSVFERTVNTEAFF.